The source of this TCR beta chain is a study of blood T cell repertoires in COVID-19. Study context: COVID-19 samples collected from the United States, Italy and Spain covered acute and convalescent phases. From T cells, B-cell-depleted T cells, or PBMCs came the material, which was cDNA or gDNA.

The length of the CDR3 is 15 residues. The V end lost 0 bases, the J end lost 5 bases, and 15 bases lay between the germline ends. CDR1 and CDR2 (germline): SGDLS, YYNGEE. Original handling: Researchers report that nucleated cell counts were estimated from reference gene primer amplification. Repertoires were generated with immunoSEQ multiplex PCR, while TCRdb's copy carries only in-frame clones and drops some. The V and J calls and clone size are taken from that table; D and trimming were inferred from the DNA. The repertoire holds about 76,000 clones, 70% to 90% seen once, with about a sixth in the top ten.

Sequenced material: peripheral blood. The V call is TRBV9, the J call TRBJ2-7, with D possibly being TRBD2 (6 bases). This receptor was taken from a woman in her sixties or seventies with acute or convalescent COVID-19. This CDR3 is CASSVVGSGTDEQYF. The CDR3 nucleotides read TGTGCCAGCAGCGTAGTCGGTTCGGGGACTGACGAGCAGTACTTC.